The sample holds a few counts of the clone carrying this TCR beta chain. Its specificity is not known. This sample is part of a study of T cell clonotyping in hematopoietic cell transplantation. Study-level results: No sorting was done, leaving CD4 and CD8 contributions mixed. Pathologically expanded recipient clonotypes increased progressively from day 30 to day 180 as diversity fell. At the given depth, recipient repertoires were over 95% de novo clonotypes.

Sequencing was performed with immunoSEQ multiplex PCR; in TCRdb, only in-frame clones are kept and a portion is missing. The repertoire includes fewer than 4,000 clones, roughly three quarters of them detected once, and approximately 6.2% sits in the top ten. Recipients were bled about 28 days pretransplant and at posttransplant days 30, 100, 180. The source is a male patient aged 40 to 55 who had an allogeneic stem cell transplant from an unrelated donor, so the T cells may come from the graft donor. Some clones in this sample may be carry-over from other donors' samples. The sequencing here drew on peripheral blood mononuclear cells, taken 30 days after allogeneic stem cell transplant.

The CDR3 protein is CASSPSAGAKSGELFF. The CDR3, as DNA: TGTGCCAGCTCACCATCGGCGGGGGCCAAATCCGGGGAGCTGTTTTTT. The chain links TRBV18 to TRBJ2-2; D is possibly TRBD2 (7 bases). The CDR3 has 16 residues. Looked up from germline, CDR1 is KGHSH and CDR2 is LQKENI. Trimming took 2 bases from V and 6 from J, leaving 16 bases between them.